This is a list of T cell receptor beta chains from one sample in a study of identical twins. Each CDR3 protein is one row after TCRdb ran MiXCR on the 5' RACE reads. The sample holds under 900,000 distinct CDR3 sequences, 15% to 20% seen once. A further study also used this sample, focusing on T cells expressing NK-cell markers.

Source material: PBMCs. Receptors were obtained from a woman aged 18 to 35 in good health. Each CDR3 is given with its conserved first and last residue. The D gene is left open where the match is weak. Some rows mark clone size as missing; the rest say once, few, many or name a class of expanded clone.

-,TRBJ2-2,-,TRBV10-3,CAATDAGRNTGELFF,TGTGCCGCAACAGATGCAGGACGGAACACCGGGGAGCTGTTTTTT
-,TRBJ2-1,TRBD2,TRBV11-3,CASSHGGAYNEQFF,TGTGCCAGCAGTCACGGGGGGGCCTACAATGAGCAGTTCTTC
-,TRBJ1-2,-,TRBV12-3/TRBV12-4,CASRWGTDYGYTF,TGTGCCAGCAGATGGGGGACGGACTATGGCTACACCTTC
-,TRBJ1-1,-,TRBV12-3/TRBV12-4,CASTSTWGQETEAFF,TGTGCCAGCACCTCAACCTGGGGTCAGGAGACTGAAGCTTTCTTT
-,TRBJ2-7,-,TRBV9,CASSVGGEYEQYF,TGTGCCAGCAGCGTGGGTGGGGAATACGAGCAGTACTTC
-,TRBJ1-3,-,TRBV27,CASSFRGAGNTIYF,TGTGCCAGCAGTTTCAGAGGGGCTGGAAACACCATATATTTT
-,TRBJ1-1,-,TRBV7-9,CASSELLEAFF,TGTGCCAGCTCCGAATTACTGGAGGCTTTCTTT
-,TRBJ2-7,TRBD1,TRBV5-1,CASSKGTGDEQYF,TGCGCCAGCAGCAAAGGGACAGGGGACGAGCAGTACTTC
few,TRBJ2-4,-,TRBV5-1,CASSPYGPAKNIQYF,TGCGCCAGCAGCCCCTATGGCCCAGCCAAAAACATTCAGTACTTC
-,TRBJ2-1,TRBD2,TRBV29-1,CSVVFPTSGRMNEQFF,TGCAGCGTTGTCTTCCCGACTAGCGGGAGGATGAATGAGCAGTTCTTC
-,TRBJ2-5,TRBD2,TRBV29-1,CSVLRGGTWETQYF,TGCAGCGTTCTCCGGGGGGGGACGTGGGAGACCCAGTACTTC
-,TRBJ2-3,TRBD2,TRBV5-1,CASSLVPGLAGITDTQYF,TGCGCCAGCAGCTTGGTGCCCGGACTAGCGGGAATCACAGATACGCAGTATTTT
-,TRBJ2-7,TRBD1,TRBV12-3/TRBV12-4,CASSPKLDRTHEQYF,TGTGCCAGCAGTCCCAAGCTGGACAGGACCCACGAGCAGTACTTC
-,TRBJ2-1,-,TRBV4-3,CASSQDYPTYNEQFF,TGCGCCAGCAGCCAAGATTACCCGACTTACAATGAGCAGTTCTTC
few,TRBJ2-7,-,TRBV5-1,CASSLDGTPGDEQYF,TGCGCCAGCAGCTTGGACGGGACACCCGGGGACGAGCAGTACTTC
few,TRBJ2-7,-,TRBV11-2,CASSLDLGDRMGSPYEQYF,TGTGCCAGCAGCTTAGATCTCGGGGATCGGATGGGGTCTCCCTACGAGCAGTACTTC
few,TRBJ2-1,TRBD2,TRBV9,CASSVVGSGIGEQFF,TGTGCCAGCAGCGTAGTGGGTAGCGGGATCGGGGAGCAGTTCTTC
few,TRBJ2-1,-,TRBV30,CAWSSSHNEQFF,TGTGCCTGGAGTTCCTCCCACAATGAGCAGTTCTTC
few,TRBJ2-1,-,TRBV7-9,CASREGGSSYNEQFF,TGTGCCAGCAGGGAGGGGGGGAGCTCCTACAATGAGCAGTTCTTC
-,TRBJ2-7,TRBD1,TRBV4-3,CASSQYPPTDRGFYEQYF,TGCGCCAGCAGCCAATATCCCCCCACAGACAGGGGCTTCTACGAGCAGTACTTC
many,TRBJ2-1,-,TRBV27,CASSQGTYNEQFF,TGTGCCAGCTCGCAGGGGACCTACAATGAGCAGTTCTTC
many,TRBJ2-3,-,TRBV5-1,CASSLLEGGSTDTQYF,TGCGCCAGCAGCCTTTTAGAGGGAGGCAGCACAGATACGCAGTATTTT
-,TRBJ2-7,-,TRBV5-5,CASSLTDLHYEQYF,TGTGCCAGCAGCTTGACAGATTTACACTACGAGCAGTACTTC